The sequence of this TCR beta chain was determined in a study of shared clonotypes between healthy human individuals. Study-wide findings and caveats: Clonotype sharing among donors, it was expected, would be affected by sequencing depth.

This CDR3 contains 15 residues. From germline, CDR1 is KGHSH and CDR2 LQKENI. With 5 bases clipped from V and 5 bases from J, the junction kept 8 bases outside the gene matches. Comments on this clone: Its target is not known.

Replicate PCRs run on sorted subsets employed roughly 180 ng DNA, roughly 30,000 T cell genomes. Profiled with immunoSEQ multiplex PCR; TCRdb holds only in-frame clones, not every one. The table has roughly 2.1 million clones, 93% seen once. Only CD45RO-negative cells positively selected for CCR7 counted as naive CD8 cells, so terminally differentiated effector memory CD45RA+ cells were excluded. Specimen: naive CD8+ T cells from PBMCs. This sequence originates from a man younger than 30 in good health. Some clones in this sample may be carry-over from other donors' samples. The chain has TRBV18 and TRBJ2-1, with TRBD1 matching over 8 bases. This CDR3 is CASSDDRGGHNEQFF. In DNA form, the CDR3 reads TGTGCCAGCTCAGACGACAGGGGAGGCCACAATGAGCAGTTCTTC.